These 24 T cell receptor beta chains were sequenced from one sample in a study of blood T cells in healthy people across ages. Through a sample-barcoded 5' primer and a J-beta primer mix, a second PCR was run for about 6 to 11 cycles. MiXCR, applied by TCRdb to the 5' RACE reads, yields one record per CDR3 protein. Among some 730,000 distinct CDR3 sequences listed, approximately 21% were seen once. The source material was blood. The receptors were gathered from a man aged 70-80 years in good health.

The genes are TRBV7-9 and TRBJ2-5; 8 nucleotides align to TRBD1. Per germline, CDR1 SEHNR and CDR2 FQNEAQ (reference sequence). The CDR3 has 14 residues. V shed 1 base and J 5 bases; nucleotides not matched to a gene: 3. The CDR3 reads CASSLVQGVETQYF. The CDR3 DNA reads as TGTGCCAGCAGCTTAGTACAGGGGGTGGAGACCCAGTACTTC.

The V gene is TRBV3-1, the J gene TRBJ1-2; the D is unclear. Trimming took off 0 bases at V and 5 bases at J, with 13 bases between the two ends. Germline V gene lookup returns CDR1 LGHDT and CDR2 YNNKEL (reference sequence). This CDR3 comprises 15 residues. The CDR3 nucleotides read TGTGCCAGCAGCCAAGATGGCGGGCTGGGGTATGGCTACACCTTC. Residues: CASSQDGGLGYGYTF.

The V and J genes are TRBV27 and TRBJ1-5; D may be TRBD1 (6 bases). Germline values: CDR1 MNHEY, CDR2 SMNVEV (reference sequence). The CDR3 has 17 amino acids. V lost 6 bases to trimming and J lost 6 bases, with 24 bases between them. The CDR3 here is CASRPKSGTFASQPQHF. The CDR3 coding sequence is TGTGCCAGCAGGCCAAAATCCGGGACATTTGCAAGTCAGCCCCAGCATTTT.

The CDR3 DNA reads TGCAGCGTTGTACTAGCGGGAGAATACGAGCAGTACGTC. Encoded protein: CSVVLAGEYEQYV. This chain uses TRBV29-1 with TRBJ2-7, with 11 bases lining up with TRBD2. CDR1 SQVTM and CDR2 ANQGSEA come from the germline V gene. The CDR3 sequence is 13 residues long. V was clipped by 4 bases and J by 4 bases; unmatched bases: 3.

Only a few counts were recorded for this clonotype. The chain employs TRBV29-1 and TRBJ2-5, with a tentative D call TRBD1 (6 bases). The CDR3 sequence is 11 residues long. The V gene lost 8 bases and the J gene lost 3 bases, with 10 bases spanning the gap. The germline V gene has CDR1 SQVTM and CDR2 ANQGSEA. CDR3 bases: TGCAGCACATGGACAGAAGAGACCCAGTACTTC. Translated: CSTWTEETQYF.

The chain carries TRBV19 and TRBJ2-6; no clear D. Trimming left V 7 bases short and J 4 bases short, with 11 bases between. Germline V lookup: CDR1 LNHDA, CDR2 SQIVND (reference sequence). CDR3 length: 14 residues. In DNA, the CDR3 is TGTGCCAGTATCGAATTCCCAGGGGCCAACGTCCTGACTTTC. Its translation: CASIEFPGANVLTF.

This chain connects TRBV5-4 to TRBJ2-1; D possibly matches TRBD1 or TRBD2 (5 bases each). This CDR3 comprises 15 residues. CDR1 is SGHNT and CDR2 is YYREEE in the germline V gene (reference sequence). V was cut by 3 bases and J by 5 bases, with 15 bases left in between. CDR3 sequence reads: CASSSTVNGDNEQFF. CDR3 DNA: TGTGCCAGCAGCTCGACAGTCAACGGGGACAATGAGCAGTTCTTC.

J is TRBJ2-5 and V is TRBV20-1, with 11 positions matching TRBD2. Germline CDR1 and CDR2: DFQATT and SNEGSKA (reference sequence). The CDR3 has 15 residues. The junction had 8 bases not matched to a gene; V was cut back by 4 bases and J by 4 bases. This CDR3 reads CSAILSGGEVETQYF. The DNA of the CDR3 is TGCAGTGCTATCCTTAGCGGGGGGGAAGTAGAGACCCAGTACTTC.

V and J are TRBV19 and TRBJ2-6; D is ambiguous. The CDR3 has 15 amino acids. Germline loops: CDR1 LNHDA, CDR2 SQIVND (reference sequence). The V gene lost 3 bases and the J gene lost 2 bases, with 8 bases spanning the gap. The CDR3 DNA sequence: TGTGCCAGTAGTATGATTGCGACTGGGGCCAACGTCCTGACTTTC. It is translated as CASSMIATGANVLTF.

This clonotype was counted between two and nine times. The chain couples TRBV7-8 to TRBJ1-4; the D is unclear. V was shortened by 0 bases and J by 8 bases, with 7 bases between the two germline ends. CDR1 SGHVS and CDR2 FQNEAQ come from the germline V gene. The CDR3 has 13 amino acids. The chain's CDR3 is CASSLAPAEKLFF. The CDR3 DNA follows: TGTGCCAGCAGCTTAGCCCCCGCCGAAAAACTGTTTTTT. The full variable domain, its missing parts supplied by reference TRBV7-8 and TRBJ1-4, is GAGVSQSPRYKVAKRGQDVALRCDPISGHVSLFWYQQALGQGPEFLTYFQNEAQLDKSGLPSDRFFAERPEGSVSTLKIQRTQQEDSAVYLCASSLAPAEKLFFGSGTQLSVL.

The chain employs TRBV18 and TRBJ2-3; D is perhaps TRBD1 or TRBD2 (5 bases each). The CDR3 loop spans 15 amino acids. The V gene's germline CDR1 is KGHSH and CDR2 LQKENI. Trimming stripped 3 bases from V and 6 bases from J, with 16 bases between. The CDR3 DNA sequence: TGTGCCAGCTCACCGGGGCAGCAGAGGGGTGATACGCAGTATTTT. This encodes CASSPGQQRGDTQYF.

The genes are TRBV12-3 or TRBV12-4 and TRBJ1-1, with D unresolved. This CDR3 spans 14 amino acids. Trimming left V 0 bases short and J 4 bases short, with 9 bases between. In nucleotides, the CDR3 is TGTGCCAGCAGTTTAGCAGCAGGAACCACTGAAGCTTTCTTT. It codes for CASSLAAGTTEAFF.

A word on this clonotype: Its ends do not fully match the called genes, so a read error is possible. This rearrangement joins TRBV19 to TRBJ1-4; D is ambiguous. The CDR3 is made up of 16 amino acids. Germline CDR1 and CDR2: LNHDA and SQIVND (reference sequence). Written as DNA, the CDR3 is TGCGCCAGTAGTGCCCGCCAGACTTCCCGACGAGGCAAACTGTTTTTT. Translated, it gives CASSARQTSRRGKLFF.

In its sample, this clonotype was seen a few times. The gene calls are TRBV2 and TRBJ1-1; D remains ambiguous. This CDR3 is 11 amino acids long. Germline lookup yields CDR1 SNHLY and CDR2 FYNNEI. The ends were cut back, 8 bases at V and 7 bases at J, with 11 bases in the middle. DNA for the CDR3: TGTGCCAGCTTAGAGGTAGTTGAAGCTTTCTTT. This codes for CASLEVVEAFF.

This chain uses TRBV15 with TRBJ2-4; 9 bases are shared with TRBD1. The germline V gene has CDR1 LNHNV and CDR2 YYDKDF (reference sequence). The CDR3 length is 18 residues. The junction had 13 bases not matched to a gene; V was cut back by 0 bases and J by 7 bases. The CDR3 sequence is CATSRERGQGSFLNIQYF. The DNA of the CDR3 is TGTGCCACCAGCAGAGAGAGGGGACAGGGTTCATTTTTGAACATTCAGTACTTC.

The V and J genes are TRBV5-6 and TRBJ2-3; possible D gene TRBD2, 6 bases. This CDR3 comprises 15 residues. Germline CDR1 reads SGHDT; CDR2 reads YYEEEE. V was cut by 5 bases and J by 2 bases, with 15 bases left in between. The DNA for the CDR3 is TGTGCCAGCAGACCGGGCGGGGTCTTCACAGATACGCAGTATTTT. Its translation is CASRPGGVFTDTQYF.

The gene calls are TRBV27 and TRBJ1-5, with a tentative D call TRBD1 (5 bases). The CDR3 spans 15 residues. The germline V gene has CDR1 MNHEY and CDR2 SMNVEV (reference sequence). V shed 5 bases and J shed 4 bases, with 15 bases lying between them. DNA for the CDR3: TGTGCCAGCAGTCCCATGATGGGGGGAAATCAGCCCCAGCATTTT. Amino acids: CASSPMMGGNQPQHF.

V gene TRBV3-1 combines with J gene TRBJ2-1; TRBD2 agrees at 9 bases. Trimming at V came to 4 bases and at J to 3 bases, leaving 10 bases not matched to a gene. The CDR3 spans 17 residues. The germline CDR1 and CDR2 sequences are LGHDT and YNNKEL (reference sequence). Here the CDR3 DNA reads TGTGCCAGCAGCCCCTCATTAGCGGGGGCCATCTACAATGAGCAGTTCTTC. It specifies CASSPSLAGAIYNEQFF.

This clonotype has more than one count but fewer than ten. The CDR3 DNA reads TGTGCCAGCAGTCCGAGAGGGGGAGTGGGCAAAAACATTCAGTACTTC. This translates into CASSPRGGVGKNIQYF. The rearrangement joins TRBV6-5 to TRBJ2-4; D is possibly TRBD1 (6 bases). Germline loops: CDR1 MNHEY, CDR2 SVGAGI. With 5 bases removed from V and 3 bases from J, the gap between germline ends came to 17 bases. The CDR3 has 16 amino acids.

CDR3 protein: CASSFQGPVNYGYTF. As DNA, the CDR3 is TGTGCCAGCAGTTTTCAGGGTCCCGTGAACTATGGCTACACCTTC. The rearrangement uses TRBV12-3 or TRBV12-4 and TRBJ1-2; TRBD1 might be the D (5 bases). V lost 3 bases, J lost 2 bases, and 13 bases lay in between. The length of the CDR3 is 15 residues.

The rearrangement links TRBV20-1 to TRBJ1-6; maybe TRBD1 (5 bases). Between the trimmed V and J ends, which lost 3 bases and 7 bases, there was a span of 16 bases. Germline values: CDR1 DFQATT, CDR2 SNEGSKA (reference sequence). The CDR3 spans 15 residues. For the CDR3, the DNA is TGCAGTGCTAGTTTAGCTCGGGGGAGGAATTCACCCCTCCACTTT. It encodes CSASLARGRNSPLHF.

The chain carries TRBV12-3 or TRBV12-4 and TRBJ2-4; D is perhaps TRBD2 (5 bases). The CDR3 runs 18 residues. Deletions cut 2 bases from V and 1 base from J, with 18 bases between. CDR3: CASSLSPSRQRAKNIQYF. The CDR3 coding sequence is TGTGCCAGCAGTTTATCGCCTAGCCGCCAGCGGGCCAAAAACATTCAGTACTTC.

The chain uses TRBV12-5 and TRBJ1-5; D call uncertain. The CDR3 runs to 16 residues. The germline V and J ends were trimmed by 6 bases and 2 bases, with 17 bases remaining between them. Germline CDR1 LGHNT, CDR2 FRNRAP. The CDR3 region is CASGVGREGRNQPQHF. As DNA, the CDR3 is TGTGCTAGTGGGGTCGGCCGGGAAGGACGCAATCAGCCCCAGCATTTT.

This clonotype was detected only a few times. The gene calls are TRBV15 and TRBJ2-5; D is unclear. The DNA matches TRBJ2-1 better at its end, which makes the J call doubtful. Per germline, CDR1 LNHNV and CDR2 YYDKDF (reference sequence). This CDR3 spans 13 amino acids. The DNA for the CDR3 is TGTGCCACCAGCAGGAACAGCTACAATGAGCAGTTCTTC. Translating it yields CATSRNSYNEQFF.